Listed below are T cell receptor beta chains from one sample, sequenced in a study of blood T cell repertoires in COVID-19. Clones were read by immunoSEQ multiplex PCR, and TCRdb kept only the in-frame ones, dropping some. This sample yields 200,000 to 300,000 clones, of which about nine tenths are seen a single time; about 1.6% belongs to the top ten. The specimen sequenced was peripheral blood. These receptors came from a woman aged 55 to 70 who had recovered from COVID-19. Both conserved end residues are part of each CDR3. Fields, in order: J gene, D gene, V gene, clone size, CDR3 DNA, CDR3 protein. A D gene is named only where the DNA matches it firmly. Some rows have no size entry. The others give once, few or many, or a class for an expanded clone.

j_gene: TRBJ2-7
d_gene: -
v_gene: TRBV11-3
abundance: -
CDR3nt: TGTGCCAGCAGCCCCGGGGACAGCCCCAGTGGAGGGGAGCAGTACTTC
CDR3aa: CASSPGDSPSGGEQYF

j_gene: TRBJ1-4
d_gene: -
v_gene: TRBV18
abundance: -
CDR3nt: TGTGCCAGCTCACCCCCTGGGGGCAAAGAAAAACTGTTTTTT
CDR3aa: CASSPPGGKEKLFF

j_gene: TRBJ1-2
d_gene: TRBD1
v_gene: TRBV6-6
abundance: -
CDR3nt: TGTGCCAGTTTTACAGGGGGAATTGGCTACACCTTC
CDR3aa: CASFTGGIGYTF

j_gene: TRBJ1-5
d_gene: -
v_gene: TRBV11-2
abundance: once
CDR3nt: TGTGCCAGCAGCTTAATGGGCAGGGTCGATCAGCCCCAGCATTTT
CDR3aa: CASSLMGRVDQPQHF

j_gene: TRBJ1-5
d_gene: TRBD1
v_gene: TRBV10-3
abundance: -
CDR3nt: TGTGCCATCAGCGGGACAGGACGGCCCAATCAGCCCCAGCATTTT
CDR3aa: CAISGTGRPNQPQHF

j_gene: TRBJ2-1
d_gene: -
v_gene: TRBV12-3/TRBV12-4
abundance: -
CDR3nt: TGTGCCAGCAGTTTAGCGCGGGGAGGTGAGCAGTTCTTC
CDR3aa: CASSLARGGEQFF

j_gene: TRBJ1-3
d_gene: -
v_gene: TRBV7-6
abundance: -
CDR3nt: TGTGCCAGCAGCCGCGGAATTAGCTCTGGAAACACCATATATTTT
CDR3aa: CASSRGISSGNTIYF

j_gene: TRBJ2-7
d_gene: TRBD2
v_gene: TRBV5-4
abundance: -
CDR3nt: TGTGCCAGCAGCTCCGGGGGGAGTTCCTACGAGCAGTACTTC
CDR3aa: CASSSGGSSYEQYF

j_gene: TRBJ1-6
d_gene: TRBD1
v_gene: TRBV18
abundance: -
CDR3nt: TGTGCCAGCTCACGGGGGACAGGTAAAGATTCACCCCTCCACTTT
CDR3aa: CASSRGTGKDSPLHF

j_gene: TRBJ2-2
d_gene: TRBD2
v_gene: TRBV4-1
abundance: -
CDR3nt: TGCGCCAGCAGCCAAGATCCCCGGGAGCGGGGGGGCCAAACCGGGGAGCTGTTTTTT
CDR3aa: CASSQDPRERGGQTGELFF

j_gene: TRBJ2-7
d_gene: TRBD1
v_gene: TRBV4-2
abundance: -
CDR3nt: TGTGCCAGCAGCAGACCCGGGACAGGGTCTCACGAGCAGTACTTC
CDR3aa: CASSRPGTGSHEQYF

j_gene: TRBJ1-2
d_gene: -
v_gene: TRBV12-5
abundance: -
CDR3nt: TGTGCTAGTGGTTTGGCCCACCGGGGGAAGGGCTACACCTTC
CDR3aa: CASGLAHRGKGYTF

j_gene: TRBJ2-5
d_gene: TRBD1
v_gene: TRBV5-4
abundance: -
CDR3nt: TGTGCCAGCGGTTTGAGGGGGGGACAGGGGGCAGAGACCCAGTACTTC
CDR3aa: CASGLRGGQGAETQYF

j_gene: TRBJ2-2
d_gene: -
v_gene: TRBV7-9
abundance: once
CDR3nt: TGTGCCAGCAGCTTGCGGGACACCGGGGAGCTGTTTTTT
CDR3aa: CASSLRDTGELFF

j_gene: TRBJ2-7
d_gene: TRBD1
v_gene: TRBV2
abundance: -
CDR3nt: TGTGCCAGCAGTGGGGGGATAGACAGGGGAAGGACCTACGAGCAGTACTTC
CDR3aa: CASSGGIDRGRTYEQYF

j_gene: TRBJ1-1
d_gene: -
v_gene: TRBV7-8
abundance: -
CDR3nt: TGTGCCAGCAGTTTTAATCGACAGTCGAACACTGAAGCTTTCTTT
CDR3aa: CASSFNRQSNTEAFF

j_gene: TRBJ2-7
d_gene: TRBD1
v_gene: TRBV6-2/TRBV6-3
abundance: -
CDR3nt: TGTGCCAGCAGTATCCGGGACAGGGACCACACAGATTACGAGCAGTACTTC
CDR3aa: CASSIRDRDHTDYEQYF

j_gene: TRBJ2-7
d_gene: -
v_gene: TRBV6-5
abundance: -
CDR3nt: TGTGCCAGCAGTCGCGGGACTTACCTTTCGGGGGAGCAGTACTTC
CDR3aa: CASSRGTYLSGEQYF

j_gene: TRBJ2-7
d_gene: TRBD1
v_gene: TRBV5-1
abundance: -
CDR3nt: TGCGCCAGCAGCGGGGGACAGGGGCGCACCTACGAGCAGTACTTC
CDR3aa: CASSGGQGRTYEQYF

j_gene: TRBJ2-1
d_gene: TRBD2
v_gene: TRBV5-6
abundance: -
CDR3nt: TGTGCCAGCAGCTTGCGCGGGGGGATGTACAATGAGCAGTTCTTC
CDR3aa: CASSLRGGMYNEQFF

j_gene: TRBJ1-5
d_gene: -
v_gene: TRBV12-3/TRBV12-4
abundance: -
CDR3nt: TGTGCCCCAGCACACGGGGGCAATCAGCCCCAGCATTTT
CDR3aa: CAPAHGGNQPQHF

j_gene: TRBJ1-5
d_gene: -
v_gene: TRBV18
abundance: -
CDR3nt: TGTGCCAGCTCACCACAAATCCAGGATAGCAATCAGCCCCAGCATTTT
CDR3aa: CASSPQIQDSNQPQHF

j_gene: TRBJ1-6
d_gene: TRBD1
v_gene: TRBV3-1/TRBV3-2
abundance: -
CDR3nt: TGTGCCAGCAGCCAAGATCGGGACAGGAGCTCCTATAATTCACCCCTCCACTTT
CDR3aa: CASSQDRDRSSYNSPLHF

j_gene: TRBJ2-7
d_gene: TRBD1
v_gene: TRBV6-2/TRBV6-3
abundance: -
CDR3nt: TGTGCCAGCAGTTGGCTGGGACAGGGGGCCTACGAGCAGTACTTC
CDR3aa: CASSWLGQGAYEQYF

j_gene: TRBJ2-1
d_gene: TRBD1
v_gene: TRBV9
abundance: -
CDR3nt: TGTGCCAGCAGCGCGTGGACAGGGGGGAGCAATGAGCAGTTCTTC
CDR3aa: CASSAWTGGSNEQFF

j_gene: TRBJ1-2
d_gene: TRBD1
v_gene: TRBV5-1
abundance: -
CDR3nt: TGCGCCAGCAGCTTGCGCCCCTGGATGTCGGGGGACAGCGGCTTTGGCTACACCTTC
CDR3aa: CASSLRPWMSGDSGFGYTF

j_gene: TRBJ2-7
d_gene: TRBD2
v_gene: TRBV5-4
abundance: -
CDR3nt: TGTGCCAGCAGCTCCAGACTAGCGGGGTTCGAGCAGTACTTC
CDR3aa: CASSSRLAGFEQYF

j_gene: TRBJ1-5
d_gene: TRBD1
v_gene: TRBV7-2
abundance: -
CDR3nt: TGTGCCAGCAGCCCGGGACAGGGCCATCAGCCCCAGCATTTT
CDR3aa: CASSPGQGHQPQHF

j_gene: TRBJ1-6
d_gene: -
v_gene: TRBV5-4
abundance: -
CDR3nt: TGTGCCAGCAGCTTGGTAGGACGGGGGGGGAGGTTGGATTCACCCCTCCACTTT
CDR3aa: CASSLVGRGGRLDSPLHF

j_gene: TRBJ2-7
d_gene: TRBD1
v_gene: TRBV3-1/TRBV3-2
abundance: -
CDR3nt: TGTGCCAGCAGCTCCGGGACAGGGCCCTACGAGCAGTACTTC
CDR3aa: CASSSGTGPYEQYF

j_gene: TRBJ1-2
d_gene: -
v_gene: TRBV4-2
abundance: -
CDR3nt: TGTGCCAGCAGCCACGACCGCTGGGCAGGCAGCACCTTC
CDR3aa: CASSHDRWAGSTF

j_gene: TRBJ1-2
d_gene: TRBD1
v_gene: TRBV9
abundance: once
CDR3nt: TGTGCCAGCAGCGTAGATAGCCAGGGGGCGAGGGGCTACACCTTC
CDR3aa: CASSVDSQGARGYTF

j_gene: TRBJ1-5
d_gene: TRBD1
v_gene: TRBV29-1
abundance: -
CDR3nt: TGCAGCGTTGGACAGGGAGGCCAGCCCCAGCATTTT
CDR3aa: CSVGQGGQPQHF

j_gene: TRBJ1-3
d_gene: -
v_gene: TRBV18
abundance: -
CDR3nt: TGTGCCAGCTCAGCGACAGATGGAAACACCATATATTTT
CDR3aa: CASSATDGNTIYF

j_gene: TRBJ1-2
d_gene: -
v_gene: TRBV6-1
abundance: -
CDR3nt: TGTGCCAGCAGTGAATCCCCGGGCTATGGCTACACCTTC
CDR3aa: CASSESPGYGYTF

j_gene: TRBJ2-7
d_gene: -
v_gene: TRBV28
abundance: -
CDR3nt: TGTGCCAGCAGCTCGCCTGCGGACTCAAACTTC
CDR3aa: CASSSPADSNF

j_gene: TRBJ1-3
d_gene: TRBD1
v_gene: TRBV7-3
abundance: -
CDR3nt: TGTGCCAGCAGCCCGACAGGGTCCCCTGGAAACACCATATATTTT
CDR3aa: CASSPTGSPGNTIYF

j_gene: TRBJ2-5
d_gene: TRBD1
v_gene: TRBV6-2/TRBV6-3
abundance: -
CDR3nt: TGTGCCAGCAGTTACATAACAGGGGGCATAGAGACCCAGTACTTC
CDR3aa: CASSYITGGIETQYF

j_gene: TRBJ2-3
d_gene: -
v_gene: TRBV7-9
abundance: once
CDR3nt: TGTGCCAGCAGCCCCCCCGGGACTCCTTACAATACGCAGTATTTT
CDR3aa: CASSPPGTPYNTQYF

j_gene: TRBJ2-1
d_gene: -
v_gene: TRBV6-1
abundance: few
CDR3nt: TGTGCCAGCAGTGAAGGCTCCCAAAAACCGAGAGAGCAGTTCTTC
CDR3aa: CASSEGSQKPREQFF

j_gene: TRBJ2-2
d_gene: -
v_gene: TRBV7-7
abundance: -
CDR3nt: TGTGCTAGCAGCTTAGGAGGTGGACACCCCACCGGGGAGCTGTTTTTT
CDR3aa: CASSLGGGHPTGELFF

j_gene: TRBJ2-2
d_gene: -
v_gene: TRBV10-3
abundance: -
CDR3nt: TGTGCCATCAGGGGATTAACAGGGAACACCGGGGAGCTGTTTTTT
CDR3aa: CAIRGLTGNTGELFF

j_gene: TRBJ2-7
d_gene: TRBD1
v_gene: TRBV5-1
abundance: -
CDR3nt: TGCGCCAGCAGCTTGGGACAGGGGGCTTCCCACGAGCAGTACTTC
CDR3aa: CASSLGQGASHEQYF

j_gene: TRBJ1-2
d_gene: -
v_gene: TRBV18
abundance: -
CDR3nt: TGTGCCAGCTCACCAGGCAGGTCAAATGGCTACACCTTC
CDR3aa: CASSPGRSNGYTF

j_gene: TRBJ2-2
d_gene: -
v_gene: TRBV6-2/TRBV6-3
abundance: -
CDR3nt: TGTGCCAGCAGTCATCCTACAGACACCGGGGAGCTGTTTTTT
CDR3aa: CASSHPTDTGELFF

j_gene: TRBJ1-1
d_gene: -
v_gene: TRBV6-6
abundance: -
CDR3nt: TGTGCCAGCAGTTACGGCCAGGACACTGAAGCTTTCTTT
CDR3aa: CASSYGQDTEAFF

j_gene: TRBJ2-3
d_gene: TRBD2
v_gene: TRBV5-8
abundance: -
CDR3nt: TGTGCCAGCGGGAGAGCTAGCGGGAGCACAGATACGCAGTATTTT
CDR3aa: CASGRASGSTDTQYF

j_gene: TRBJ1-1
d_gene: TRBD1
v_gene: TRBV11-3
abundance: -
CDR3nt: TGTGCCAGCAGCTTTGAGCAGGGGGCCTCGGTCACTGAAGCTTTCTTT
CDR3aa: CASSFEQGASVTEAFF

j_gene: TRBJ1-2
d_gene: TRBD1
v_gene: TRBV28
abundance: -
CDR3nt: TGTGCCAGCAGCTTTGGACAGGGTTCCTATGGCTACACCTTC
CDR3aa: CASSFGQGSYGYTF

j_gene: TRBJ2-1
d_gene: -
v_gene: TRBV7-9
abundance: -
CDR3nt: TGTGCCAGCAGCTCCCCCCGACACCGGGAGCAGTTCTTC
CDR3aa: CASSSPRHREQFF

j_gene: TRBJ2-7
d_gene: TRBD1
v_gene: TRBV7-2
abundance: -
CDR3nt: TGTGCCAGCAGCTCGGACGGACAGGGTCGCGAGCAGTACTTC
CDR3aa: CASSSDGQGREQYF

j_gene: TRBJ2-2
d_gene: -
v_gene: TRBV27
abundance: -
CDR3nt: TGTGCCAGCAGTTTATCGATCGGGGGGCCAATAGCCGGGGAGCTGTTTTTT
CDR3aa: CASSLSIGGPIAGELFF

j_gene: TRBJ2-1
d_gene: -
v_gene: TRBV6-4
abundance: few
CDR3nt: TGTGCCAGCAGTGACTCATCGGGTCTACCGCAGTTCTTC
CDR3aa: CASSDSSGLPQFF

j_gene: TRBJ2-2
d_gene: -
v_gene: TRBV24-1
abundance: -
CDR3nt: TGTGCCACCAGTGGCAGGGGAAATACCGGGGAGCTGTTTTTT
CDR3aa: CATSGRGNTGELFF

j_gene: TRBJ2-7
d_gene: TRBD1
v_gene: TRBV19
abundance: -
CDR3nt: TGTGCCAGTAGTAGCCCAGGGGGCGAGCAGTACTTC
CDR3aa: CASSSPGGEQYF